One and the same sample provided the 29 T cell receptor beta chains below, sequenced in a study of vaccination and CD4 T cells after COVID-19. An Oncomine TCR Beta short-read assay was used to sequence the DNA from cultured CD4+ T cells. Genomic DNA was drawn out of CD4+ T cells grown in culture. TCRdb re-called the PCR reads with MiXCR, one entry per CDR3 protein. The sample has roughly 10,000 distinct CDR3 sequences, under 40% seen once. Treatment in this sample: approximately 9-day PBMC culture with coronavirus spike peptide pools or control peptides (ViraFEST assay). CD4+ T-cell collection from the unexposed donor predated the COVID-19 pandemic (2011-2018). Their antigen targets remain unknown. The sequenced material came from CD4+ T cells from blood, cultured in vitro. The receptors were sampled from a human donor in good health.

The chain carries TRBV2 and TRBJ2-5; possibly TRBD2 for D (5 bases). V lost 6 bases to trimming and J lost 3 bases, with 14 bases between them. Germline V CDR1 and CDR2: SNHLY, FYNNEI. The CDR3 is made up of 14 amino acids. The CDR3, as DNA: TGTGCCAGCAGCGTACTAGTGGGAGAAGAGACCCAGTACTTC. Translating it yields CASSVLVGEETQYF.

For the CDR3, the DNA is TGTGCCAGCACCTCCGACAGGGGGTATTTGTATTTT. It translates to CASTSDRGYLYF. This chain connects TRBV6-2 or TRBV6-3 to TRBJ2-3; TRBD1 aligns across 9 bases. V gave up 7 bases and J gave up 14 bases; unmatched junction bases: 10. Germline CDR1 is MNHEY and CDR2 is SVGEGT. This CDR3 is 12 amino acids long.

The V gene is TRBV5-1, the J gene TRBJ2-5, with TRBD1 as a possible D gene (5 bases). The CDR3 totals 17 residues. Trimming cost V 4 bases and J 4 bases, with 23 bases left between them. CDR1 is SGHRS and CDR2 is YFSETQ in the germline V gene. DNA for the CDR3: TGCGCCAGCAGCCGGTCCGACCTGGAAGGGGTTCCAGAGACCCAGTACTTC. It yields the protein CASSRSDLEGVPETQYF.

The V gene is TRBV7-9, the J gene TRBJ1-1; TRBD1 matches 8 bases. Germline values: CDR1 SEHNR, CDR2 FQNEAQ (reference sequence). The J segment lost 6 bases and the V segment lost 4 bases, leaving 7 bases of the junction unmatched. This CDR3 has 14 residues. CDR3 bases: TGTGCCAGCAGCTGGACCCAGGGGGCCGCTGAAGCTTTCTTT. This gives the protein CASSWTQGAAEAFF.

The V call is TRBV20-1, the J call TRBJ2-7, with 7 bases fitting TRBD1. With V trimmed by 3 bases and J by 2 bases, 4 bases remained unmatched. The CDR3 sequence is 13 residues long. Germline CDR1 is DFQATT and CDR2 is SNEGSKA (reference sequence). As DNA, the CDR3 is TGCAGTGCTAGTTGGGACAGAACCTACGAGCAGTACTTC. Encoded protein: CSASWDRTYEQYF.

J is TRBJ2-1 and V is TRBV24-1; tentative D call: TRBD1 (6 bases). Trimming removed 5 bases at V and 7 bases at J, with 14 bases between. The CDR3 covers 14 residues. Germline CDR1 and CDR2: KGHDR and SFDVKD. CDR3 amino acids: CATSGHREINEQFF. CDR3 coding DNA: TGTGCCACCAGTGGCCACAGGGAGATTAATGAGCAGTTCTTC.

The rearrangement uses TRBV19 and TRBJ1-5; 10 positions match TRBD1. This CDR3 has 20 residues. CDR1 is LNHDA, CDR2 SQIVND, per germline (reference sequence). The V gene end was trimmed by 8 bases and the J gene end by 1 base; junction bases not matched to a gene: 20. The CDR3, as DNA: TGTGCCAGTTCGACAAATCCCCCCGGGACAGGGGCGAACAGCAATCAGCCCCAGCATTTT. It specifies CASSTNPPGTGANSNQPQHF.

This chain connects TRBV20-1 to TRBJ1-1, with D uncertain. Deletions cut 3 bases from V and 5 bases from J, with 22 bases between. The germline V gene has CDR1 DFQATT and CDR2 SNEGSKA (reference sequence). There are 16 residues in the CDR3. The CDR3 protein is CSARGFRRDGRTEAFF. The CDR3 coding sequence is TGCAGTGCTAGGGGGTTTCGGAGGGATGGAAGGACTGAAGCTTTCTTT.

The CDR3 spells CASSMVAGLSTDTQYF. The DNA for the CDR3 is TGTGCCAGTAGTATGGTAGCGGGACTAAGCACAGATACGCAGTATTTT. The gene calls are TRBV19 and TRBJ2-3; 8 bases agree with TRBD2. V trimming: 3 bases; J trimming: 0 bases; junction bases outside the gene matches: 5. From germline, CDR1 is LNHDA and CDR2 SQIVND (reference sequence). The CDR3 spans 16 residues.

This CDR3 is CASRFDRGRGAGGYNEQFF. The DNA of the CDR3 is TGTGCCAGCAGATTCGACAGGGGCCGCGGAGCGGGAGGGTACAATGAGCAGTTCTTC. The V and J genes are TRBV6-2 or TRBV6-3 and TRBJ2-1; 10 bases align to TRBD2. This CDR3 has 19 residues. Trimming took 6 bases from V and 4 from J; bases not matched to a gene: 18. Looked up from germline, CDR1 is MNHEY and CDR2 is SVGEGT.

In its sample, this clonotype was seen a few times. V gene TRBV7-8 combines with J gene TRBJ1-6; tentative D call: TRBD1 (5 bases). The V end lost 5 bases, the J end lost 8 bases, and 16 bases lay between the germline ends. Germline-derived CDR1 and CDR2 are SGHVS and FQNEAQ. This CDR3 spans 15 amino acids. CDR3 sequence reads: CASSGPGLGDSPLHF. In DNA form, the CDR3 reads TGTGCCAGCAGCGGACCGGGACTTGGGGATTCACCCCTCCACTTT.

This clonotype has more than one count but fewer than ten. The rearrangement links TRBV10-3 to TRBJ2-7; TRBD1 is a possible D gene (5 bases). The germline V gene encodes CDR1 ENHRY and CDR2 SYGVKD. V lost 7 bases to trimming and J lost 2 bases, with 15 bases between them. This CDR3 is 14 amino acids long. Here the CDR3 DNA reads TGTGCCATCAAACGGGCGGCAGGGCCCTACGAGCAGTACTTC. It encodes CAIKRAAGPYEQYF.

This clonotype has a single count. The J gene is TRBJ2-5, the V gene TRBV30; 10 bases agree with TRBD2. The CDR3 has 14 residues. The germline gives CDR1 GTSNPN, CDR2 SVGIG (reference sequence). With V trimmed by 1 base and J by 5 bases, 4 bases remained unmatched. The CDR3 DNA follows: TGTGCCTGGAGTGGCCCTAGCGGGAGTGAGACCCAGTACTTC. Its translation is CAWSGPSGSETQYF.

This sequence joins TRBV11-2 and TRBJ2-5; TRBD2 is a possible D gene (5 bases). Germline V gene lookup returns CDR1 SGHAT and CDR2 FQNNGV. The CDR3 contains 16 residues. V lost 5 bases, J lost 5 bases, and 21 bases lay in between. The CDR3 coding sequence is TGTGCCAGCAGCCCCCGTCCCCGGGTCACGGGGGAGACCCAGTACTTC. This encodes CASSPRPRVTGETQYF.

The table lists this clonotype with a few counts. J is TRBJ1-2 and V is TRBV7-2, with TRBD1 matching over 7 bases. This CDR3 has 14 residues. CDR1 and CDR2 (germline): SGHTA, FQGNSA. V gave up 1 base and J gave up 4 bases; unmatched junction bases: 3. CDR3 loop: CASSLGQGGYGYTF. CDR3 in DNA: TGTGCCAGCAGCTTAGGACAGGGAGGCTATGGCTACACCTTC.

The V gene is TRBV7-9, the J gene TRBJ1-6; TRBD1 aligns across 8 bases. Germline V gene sequence: CDR1 SEHNR, CDR2 FQNEAQ (reference sequence). Germline trimming cut 1 base from V and 14 bases from J; bases unmatched to any gene: 10. This CDR3 has 15 amino acids. The DNA of the CDR3 is TGTGCCAGCAGCTTAGGGACAGGGCCTCTAAGATCCCTCCACTTT. This encodes CASSLGTGPLRSLHF.

The J gene is TRBJ1-1, the V gene TRBV7-2, with TRBD1 identical over 9 bases. The CDR3 is made up of 15 amino acids. Unmatched junction bases numbered 2, after V lost 3 bases and J lost 0 bases. Germline V CDR1 and CDR2: SGHTA, FQGNSA. The chain's CDR3 is CASSLRTGVNTEAFF. The CDR3 DNA sequence: TGTGCCAGCAGCTTGAGGACAGGGGTGAACACTGAAGCTTTCTTT.

The chain has TRBV28 and TRBJ2-1; TRBD1 might be the D (8 bases). The CDR3 is 15 residues long. Trimming removed 5 bases at V and 5 bases at J, with 16 bases between. Germline CDR1 and CDR2: MDHEN and SYDVKM. CDR3: CASSLRTGTNNEQFF. In nucleotides, the CDR3 is TGTGCCAGCAGTCTCCGGACAGGGACTAACAATGAGCAGTTCTTC.

This clonotype has just one count. This chain links TRBV20-1 with TRBJ2-3; possible D gene TRBD1, 6 bases. In germline, CDR1 is DFQATT, CDR2 SNEGSKA (reference sequence). V lost 0 bases to trimming and J lost 3 bases, with 19 bases between them. CDR3 length: 17 amino acids. The CDR3 region has the DNA TGCAGTGCTAGAGATCTTGGAAAACAGGGCGGAACAGATACGCAGTATTTT. Its protein is CSARDLGKQGGTDTQYF.

V is TRBV5-1 and J is TRBJ2-7; D is uncertain. The germline V gene encodes CDR1 SGHRS and CDR2 YFSETQ. The CDR3 runs 11 residues. Trimming cost V 2 bases and J 5 bases, with 5 bases left between them. This chain's CDR3 is CASSFPHEQYF. DNA of the CDR3: TGCGCCAGCAGCTTCCCCCACGAGCAGTACTTC.

This chain joins TRBV5-1 and TRBJ2-3, with 7 bases lining up with TRBD1. The CDR3 is 15 residues long. Germline CDR1 and CDR2: SGHRS and YFSETQ. After removal of 4 bases from V and 0 bases from J, the junction contained 5 bases not matched to a gene. The CDR3, as DNA: TGCGCCAGCAGCGATAGGACAGGTAGCACAGATACGCAGTATTTT. Translating it yields CASSDRTGSTDTQYF.

This rearrangement joins TRBV7-3 to TRBJ2-1; D assignment may be TRBD1 or TRBD2 (5 bases each). The V end lost 3 bases, the J end lost 6 bases, and 15 bases lay between the germline ends. The germline gives CDR1 SGHTA, CDR2 FQGTGA. This CDR3 has 15 residues. The CDR3 spells CASSFAPGPTNEQFF. The CDR3 DNA sequence: TGTGCCAGCAGCTTCGCACCGGGACCGACCAATGAGCAGTTCTTC.

This clonotype occurred a few times. The gene calls are TRBV6-2 or TRBV6-3 and TRBJ2-5; weak D call: TRBD2 (6 bases). The ends were cut back, 6 bases at V and 4 bases at J, with 21 bases in the middle. The CDR3 extends over 16 amino acids. CDR1 MNHEY and CDR2 SVGEGT come from the germline V gene. CDR3 DNA sequence: TGTGCCAGCAGCCTCCATAGCGGAGTTGGGCCAGAGACCCAGTACTTC. It is translated as CASSLHSGVGPETQYF.

This clonotype counts as medium-sized. V usage is TRBV6-1 and J usage is TRBJ1-5, with D tentatively TRBD1 (6 bases). V lost 4 bases and J 6 bases, leaving 19 bases between the germline ends. The CDR3 covers 16 residues. Germline-derived CDR1 and CDR2 are MNHNS and SASEGT. The CDR3 protein is CASSVGGAQRSQPQHF. CDR3 DNA: TGTGCCAGCAGTGTTGGGGGGGCTCAGCGCAGTCAGCCCCAGCATTTT.

V is TRBV7-2 and J is TRBJ2-5, with TRBD2 identical over 7 bases. Losses at the gene ends were 3 bases for V and 3 bases for J; bases not matched to a gene: 7. Germline V CDR1 and CDR2: SGHTA, FQGNSA. This CDR3 contains 15 residues. The CDR3 here is CASSFTAGSEETQYF. CDR3 in DNA: TGTGCCAGCAGCTTTACAGCGGGATCTGAAGAGACCCAGTACTTC.

V and J are TRBV30 and TRBJ1-1; possible D gene TRBD1, 6 bases. Germline values: CDR1 GTSNPN, CDR2 SVGIG (reference sequence). This CDR3 is 16 amino acids long. V lost 2 bases and J lost 1, with 17 bases in between. The CDR3 spells CAWSIGRGQSNTEAFF. The CDR3 DNA sequence: TGTGCCTGGAGTATCGGAAGAGGACAGTCGAACACTGAAGCTTTCTTT.

This clonotype was detected a few times. CDR3 sequence reads: CSARDPNGETQYF. DNA of the CDR3: TGCAGTGCTAGAGATCCAAATGGGGAGACCCAGTACTTC. V is TRBV20-1 and J is TRBJ2-5; D is unclear. Germline V gene lookup returns CDR1 DFQATT and CDR2 SNEGSKA (reference sequence). This CDR3 comprises 13 residues. Trimming took 0 bases from V and 5 from J, leaving 10 bases between them.

The J gene is TRBJ2-3, the V gene TRBV20-1; 7 bases map to TRBD2. CDR1 is DFQATT, CDR2 SNEGSKA, per germline (reference sequence). Losses at the gene ends were 3 bases for V and 11 bases for J; bases not matched to a gene: 8. This CDR3 has 12 residues. The CDR3 reads CSASPPGGKQYF. The CDR3 DNA reads TGCAGTGCTAGCCCTCCGGGGGGAAAGCAGTATTTT.

This clonotype appeared a single time. This rearrangement joins TRBV29-1 to TRBJ2-5; 9 nucleotides agree with TRBD1. The CDR3 runs 13 residues. The V and J ends lost 7 bases and 3 bases, in that order; junction bases with no gene match: 6. Per germline, CDR1 SQVTM and CDR2 ANQGSEA. The chain's CDR3 is CSALTGGEETQYF. CDR3 sequence (DNA): TGCAGCGCCCTGACAGGGGGGGAAGAGACCCAGTACTTC.